The 31 T cell receptor beta chains below all came from one sample that was sequenced in a study of blood T cell repertoires in COVID-19 (dated by TCRdb to the early 2020s). To prepare the library, the immunoSEQ multiplex PCR assay was applied. TCRdb limited this immuneACCESS table to in-frame rearrangements with V and J called. A share of clones is missing; checked studies link under half to unresolved V genes, and the rest is unexplained. The sample table records a few hundred thousand clones; about 88% of these occur just once. The top ten clones comprise less than 5% of the sample. Sequencing was performed on peripheral blood. These receptors were obtained from a man in his sixties who had recovered from COVID-19.

The chain combines TRBV5-6 with TRBJ2-7, with 9 bases fitting TRBD1. The CDR3 has 15 amino acids. Germline values: CDR1 SGHDT, CDR2 YYEEEE. Trimming took 2 bases from V and 1 from J; bases not matched to a gene: 4. CDR3 loop: CASSLVGTGSYEQYF. In nucleotides, the CDR3 is TGTGCCAGCAGCTTAGTCGGGACAGGGTCCTACGAGCAGTACTTC.

This chain links TRBV19 with TRBJ1-6; 9 bases are shared with TRBD1. Germline V gene sequence: CDR1 LNHDA, CDR2 SQIVND (reference sequence). The junction had 9 bases not matched to a gene; V was cut back by 5 bases and J by 7 bases. The CDR3 spans 16 residues. The CDR3 sequence: CASSPGTGTANSPLHF. As DNA, the CDR3 is TGTGCCAGTAGTCCGGGGACAGGGACGGCGAATTCACCCCTCCACTTT.

CDR3 residues: CASSVGQGETQYF. CDR3 DNA sequence: TGTGCCAGCAGCGTAGGCCAGGGAGAGACCCAGTACTTC. V and J are TRBV9 and TRBJ2-5; possibly TRBD1 for D (5 bases). This CDR3 comprises 13 residues. Germline V gene lookup returns CDR1 SGDLS and CDR2 YYNGEE. V lost 0 bases and J lost 4, with 7 bases in between.

The gene calls are TRBV7-3 and TRBJ2-6; D is unclear. Germline values: CDR1 SGHTA, CDR2 FQGTGA. V was cut by 7 bases and J by 1 base, with 8 bases left in between. This CDR3 contains 14 residues. The CDR3 region is CASTVGSGANVLTF. As DNA, the CDR3 is TGTGCCAGCACGGTCGGGTCTGGGGCCAACGTCCTGACTTTC.

The chain is built from TRBV29-1 and TRBJ1-2, with D unresolved. The CDR3 loop spans 13 amino acids. The V gene's germline CDR1 is SQVTM and CDR2 ANQGSEA. Trimming took 0 bases from V and 2 from J, leaving 7 bases between them. The CDR3 nucleotides are TGCAGCGTTGAAGAGGGCAGAAACTATGGCTACACCTTC. Its protein product is CSVEEGRNYGYTF.

The gene calls are TRBV18 and TRBJ1-1; TRBD1 agrees at 10 bases. V dropped 1 base and J dropped 7; count of bases not matched to a gene: 6. From germline, CDR1 is KGHSH and CDR2 LQKENI. This CDR3 region has 15 residues. Written as DNA, the CDR3 is TGTGCCAGCTCACCACGGGACAGGGGCCGCAGTGAAGCTTTCTTT. Encoded protein: CASSPRDRGRSEAFF.

This clone was found once. This chain uses TRBV18 with TRBJ1-5; D remains unclear. The germline V gene has CDR1 KGHSH and CDR2 LQKENI. This CDR3 comprises 15 residues. The V and J ends lost 3 bases and 2 bases respectively, with 11 bases between them. The CDR3 DNA reads as TGTGCCAGCTCACCGGGTTTGGCGGGCAATCAGCCCCAGCATTTT. Amino acids: CASSPGLAGNQPQHF.

The chain employs TRBV11-2 and TRBJ2-2; possibly TRBD2 for D (5 bases). The germline V gene has CDR1 SGHAT and CDR2 FQNNGV. This CDR3 has 14 amino acids. With 2 bases removed from V and 5 bases from J, the gap between germline ends came to 9 bases. CDR3 region: CASSLLAQTGELFF. Written as DNA, the CDR3 is TGTGCCAGCAGCTTATTAGCGCAGACCGGGGAGCTGTTTTTT.

In nucleotides, the CDR3 is TGTGCCAGCAGCTTAGCTAGCGGGGTCACAGATACGCAGTATTTT. It is translated as CASSLASGVTDTQYF. V and J are TRBV7-3 and TRBJ2-3, with 9 nucleotides matching TRBD2. Per the germline V gene, CDR1 is SGHTA and CDR2 is FQGTGA. V gave up 2 bases and J gave up 2 bases; unmatched junction bases: 2. This CDR3 comprises 15 residues.

The chain is built from TRBV2 and TRBJ1-5; D is uncertain. CDR3 length equals 16 residues. Looked up from germline, CDR1 is SNHLY and CDR2 is FYNNEI. V shed 1 base and J shed 2 bases, with 12 bases lying between them. CDR3 nucleotides: TGTGCCAGCAGTGAAGGCGTCTCGAGGGGCAATCAGCCCCAGCATTTT. This codes for CASSEGVSRGNQPQHF.

This clone came up once. Other nucleotide sequences in the sample specify the same CDR3. This chain links TRBV4-2 with TRBJ1-1, with a weak D call TRBD1 (5 bases). Trimming took 4 bases from V and 1 from J, leaving 7 bases between them. Germline CDR1 reads LGHNA; CDR2 reads YNFKEQ. The CDR3 has 13 residues. The CDR3 loop reads CASSLTGNTEAFF. For the CDR3, the DNA is TGTGCCAGCAGCCTCACAGGGAACACTGAAGCTTTCTTT.

The J gene is TRBJ2-3, the V gene TRBV6-5; maybe TRBD2 (6 bases). Germline lookup yields CDR1 MNHEY and CDR2 SVGAGI. V was clipped by 5 bases and J by 2 bases, with 14 bases between them. The CDR3 length is 15 residues. This CDR3 is CASSPRGSPTDTQYF. CDR3 nucleotides: TGTGCCAGCAGTCCTCGGGGGAGCCCCACAGATACGCAGTATTTT.

The CDR3 region is CATSPQASGANVLTF. Here the CDR3 DNA reads TGTGCCACCAGCCCCCAGGCCTCTGGGGCCAACGTCCTGACTTTC. The chain uses TRBV15 and TRBJ2-6; D remains ambiguous. Trimming stripped 5 bases from V and 0 bases from J, with 8 bases between. CDR3 length: 15 amino acids. CDR1 and CDR2 from the germline V gene are LNHNV and YYDKDF (reference sequence).

The rearrangement links TRBV18 to TRBJ1-1, with unresolved D. The CDR3 extends over 14 amino acids. CDR1 is KGHSH, CDR2 LQKENI, per germline. V dropped 1 base and J dropped 1 base, with 7 bases sitting between them. In DNA form, the CDR3 reads TGTGCCAGCTCACCACAGTCAGAGAACACTGAAGCTTTCTTT. Translating gives CASSPQSENTEAFF.

The J gene is TRBJ1-2, the V gene TRBV6-5; D might be TRBD1 (6 bases). CDR1 MNHEY and CDR2 SVGAGI come from the germline V gene. Trimming removed 2 bases at V and 4 bases at J, with 11 bases between. The CDR3 has 14 amino acids. The CDR3 DNA reads as TGTGCCAGCAGTTACCCAGGACAGTTCTATGGCTACACCTTC. It is translated as CASSYPGQFYGYTF.

CDR3 sequence (DNA): TGTGCCAGCAGCTTAAGGGACAGGGATCGGGAGACCCAGTACTTC. The encoded protein is CASSLRDRDRETQYF. The chain recombines TRBV7-9 with TRBJ2-5, with TRBD1 identical over 9 bases. From germline, CDR1 is SEHNR and CDR2 FQNEAQ (reference sequence). This CDR3 is 15 amino acids long. The J segment lost 5 bases and the V segment lost 2 bases, leaving 6 bases of the junction unmatched.

V gene TRBV5-4 combines with J gene TRBJ1-4; TRBD1 might be the D (5 bases). The CDR3 sequence is 17 residues long. CDR1 SGHNT and CDR2 YYREEE come from the germline V gene (reference sequence). V was clipped by 1 base and J by 3 bases, with 16 bases between them. The CDR3 sequence: CASSLWRGGRANEKLFF. CDR3 DNA: TGTGCCAGCAGCTTGTGGAGGGGAGGGAGGGCTAATGAAAAACTGTTTTTT.

The rearrangement links TRBV5-1 to TRBJ2-3; 9 bases are a match to TRBD2. After removal of 3 bases from V and 7 bases from J, the junction contained 6 bases not matched to a gene. This CDR3 is 14 amino acids long. CDR1 is SGHRS, CDR2 YFSETQ, per germline. The chain's CDR3 is CASSSGTSTNTQYF. Written as DNA, the CDR3 is TGCGCCAGCAGCTCGGGGACTAGCACGAATACGCAGTATTTT. The full variable domain, completed using reference TRBV5-1 and TRBJ2-3, is KAGVTQTPRYLIKTRGQQVTLSCSPISGHRSVSWYQQTPGQGLQFLFEYFSETQRNKGNFPGRFSGRQFSNSRSEMNVSTLELGDSALYLCASSSGTSTNTQYFGPGTRLTVL.

V gene TRBV6-5 combines with J gene TRBJ1-4; D is possibly TRBD1 (5 bases). The V gene lost 6 bases and the J gene lost 5 bases, with 13 bases spanning the gap. CDR1 is MNHEY, CDR2 SVGAGI, per germline. The CDR3 contains 14 residues. The CDR3 spells CASSPNDRNEKLFF. CDR3 sequence (DNA): TGTGCCAGCAGCCCGAATGACAGAAATGAAAAACTGTTTTTT.

The chain combines TRBV7-3 with TRBJ2-3, with 7 nucleotides matching TRBD1. The CDR3 loop spans 16 amino acids. The V segment lost 1 base and the J segment 3 bases; nucleotides outside the gene matches: 7. Looked up from germline, CDR1 is SGHTA and CDR2 is FQGTGA. The CDR3 loop is CASSLRVGTATDTQYF. In DNA, the CDR3 is TGTGCCAGCAGCTTAAGAGTAGGGACAGCTACAGATACGCAGTATTTT.

The chain couples TRBV4-2 to TRBJ1-1; 7 nucleotides match TRBD1. CDR1 and CDR2 from the germline V gene are LGHNA and YNFKEQ. This CDR3 has 16 residues. Unmatched junction bases numbered 8, after V lost 3 bases and J lost 1 base. The CDR3 protein is CASSQPGQDKNTEAFF. In DNA, the CDR3 is TGTGCCAGCAGCCAGCCCGGACAGGATAAGAACACTGAAGCTTTCTTT.

This clone was picked up a small number of times. This chain joins TRBV6-6 and TRBJ2-3; 11 bases match TRBD2. Trimming took 10 bases from V and 4 from J; bases not matched to a gene: 13. This CDR3 is 16 amino acids long. CDR1 MNHNY and CDR2 SVGAGI come from the germline V gene (reference sequence). CDR3 coding DNA: TGTGCCACCCAACTATCGACTAGCGGGGTTTCAGATACGCAGTATTTT. Residues: CATQLSTSGVSDTQYF.

The chain links TRBV25-1 to TRBJ1-4; 7 positions match TRBD1. Germline V gene sequence: CDR1 MGHDK, CDR2 SYGVNS. There are 14 residues in the CDR3. V lost 1 base to trimming and J lost 12 bases; unmatched junction nucleotides: 8. CDR3 DNA sequence: TGTGCCAGCAGTGAATCTACAGGGGTTACGGAACTGTTTTTT. This encodes CASSESTGVTELFF. Variable domain in full (rest from reference TRBV25-1 and TRBJ1-4): EADIYQTPRYLVIGTGKKITLECSQTMGHDKMYWYQQDPGMELHLIHYSYGVNSTEKGDLSSESTVSRIRTEHFPLTLESARPSHTSQYLCASSESTGVTELFFGSGTQLSVL.

V usage is TRBV19 and J usage is TRBJ2-7; weak D call: TRBD2 (5 bases). Germline V CDR1 and CDR2: LNHDA, SQIVND (reference sequence). Trimming removed 5 bases from V and 3 bases from J, with 14 bases in between. The CDR3 is made up of 14 amino acids. CDR3 in DNA: TGTGCCAGTAGTCTTGGAGCGGAAAGCTACGAGCAGTACTTC. Translating gives CASSLGAESYEQYF.

The rearrangement uses TRBV9 and TRBJ1-3, with TRBD1 as a possible D gene (5 bases). Trimming stripped 0 bases from V and 4 bases from J, with 17 bases between. Germline V lookup: CDR1 SGDLS, CDR2 YYNGEE. This CDR3 spans 17 amino acids. The CDR3 coding sequence is TGTGCCAGCAGCGTAGGGGGGACTGACGTCCAGGGAAACACCATATATTTT. Encoded protein: CASSVGGTDVQGNTIYF.

This chain uses TRBV5-1 with TRBJ1-1; possible D gene TRBD1, 6 bases. V gave up 4 bases and J gave up 1 base, with 17 bases separating them. The CDR3 runs to 16 residues. Germline V lookup: CDR1 SGHRS, CDR2 YFSETQ. The CDR3 loop reads CASSAAPQGTNTEAFF. The CDR3 DNA sequence: TGCGCCAGCAGCGCAGCCCCACAGGGCACGAACACTGAAGCTTTCTTT. Full variable domain (remainder filled in from reference TRBV5-1 and TRBJ1-1): KAGVTQTPRYLIKTRGQQVTLSCSPISGHRSVSWYQQTPGQGLQFLFEYFSETQRNKGNFPGRFSGRQFSNSRSEMNVSTLELGDSALYLCASSAAPQGTNTEAFFGQGTRLTVV.

For this clone: The CDR3 ends on some other residue instead of the conserved phenylalanine or tryptophan, so this is likely a read error. The DNA is left out, because the CDR3 cannot be placed on it with certainty; the CDR3 is given as TCRdb lists it. The genes are TRBV6-5 and TRBJ1-1; TRBD1 is taken as the D call from the table, unchecked against the DNA. The CDR3 length equals 15 residues, ends included. The germline gives CDR1 MNHEY, CDR2 SVGAGI. CDR3 amino acids: CASSYSPGTHSKGSI.

This chain joins TRBV9 and TRBJ2-7, with D possibly being TRBD1 (5 bases). CDR3 length: 15 residues. CDR1 and CDR2 from the germline V gene are SGDLS and YYNGEE. The V gene lost 3 bases and the J gene lost 2 bases, with 15 bases spanning the gap. The CDR3 DNA sequence: TGTGCCAGCAGCGCCTGGGGCAGTGGCACCTACGAGCAGTACTTC. Translation gives CASSAWGSGTYEQYF.

J is TRBJ1-4 and V is TRBV7-6; tentative D call: TRBD1 (6 bases). This CDR3 is built from 16 residues. V lost 5 bases and J lost 0, with 13 bases in between. CDR1 is SGHVS and CDR2 is FNYEAQ in the germline V gene. The chain's CDR3 is CASSQGRGTTNEKLFF. The CDR3 coding sequence is TGTGCCAGCAGCCAGGGGCGGGGGACAACTAATGAAAAACTGTTTTTT.

The chain carries TRBV5-4 and TRBJ2-7; 7 bases match TRBD2. CDR1 is SGHNT and CDR2 is YYREEE in the germline V gene (reference sequence). The CDR3 is 16 residues long. V lost 0 bases, J lost 3 bases, and 9 bases stayed unmatched. CDR3 amino acids: CASSLAGGASGYEQYF. The CDR3 DNA is TGTGCCAGCAGCTTGGCCGGCGGGGCTAGCGGCTACGAGCAGTACTTC.

The V call is TRBV27, the J call TRBJ2-1, with 10 bases that match TRBD2. Trimming cost V 3 bases and J 6 bases; bases outside gene matches: 5. The CDR3 covers 15 residues. From germline, CDR1 is MNHEY and CDR2 SMNVEV (reference sequence). The DNA for the CDR3 is TGTGCCAGCAGTTTGAGCGGGGGGGCTTTCAATGAGCAGTTCTTC. Protein: CASSLSGGAFNEQFF.